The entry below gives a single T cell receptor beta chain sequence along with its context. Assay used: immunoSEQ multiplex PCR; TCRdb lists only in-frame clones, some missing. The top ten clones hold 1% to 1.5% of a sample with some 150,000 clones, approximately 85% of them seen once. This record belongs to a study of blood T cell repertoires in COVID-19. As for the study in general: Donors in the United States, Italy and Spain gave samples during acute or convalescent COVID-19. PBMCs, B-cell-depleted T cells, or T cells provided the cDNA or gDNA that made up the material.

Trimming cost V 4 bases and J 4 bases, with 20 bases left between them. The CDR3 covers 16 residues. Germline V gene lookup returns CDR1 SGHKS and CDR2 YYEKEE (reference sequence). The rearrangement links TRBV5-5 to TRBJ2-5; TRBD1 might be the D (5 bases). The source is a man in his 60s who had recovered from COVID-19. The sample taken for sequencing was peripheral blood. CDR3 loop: CASSPDPATARETQYF. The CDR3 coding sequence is TGTGCCAGCAGCCCGGACCCTGCGACAGCGAGAGAGACCCAGTACTTC. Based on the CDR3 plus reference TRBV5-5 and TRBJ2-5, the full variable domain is DAGVTQSPTHLIKTRGQQVTLRCSPISGHKSVSWYQQVLGQGPQFIFQYYEKEERGRGNFPDRFSARQFPNYSSELNVNALLLGDSALYLCASSPDPATARETQYFGPGTRLLVL.